The entry that follows covers one TCR beta chain sequence. Its antigen is undetermined. This sample was included in a study of T cell responses to AZD1222 COVID-19 vaccine. Study-level results: Among those given AZD1222, only five or six were seropositive at baseline. There were vaccine-associated CD4 TCRs across spike, dominant at 160-218 and 743-854.

Germline-derived CDR1 and CDR2 are SNHLY and FYNNEI. The CDR3 loop spans 15 amino acids. After removal of 4 bases from V and 0 bases from J, the junction contained 3 bases not matched to a gene. The assay was immunoSEQ multiplex PCR, and TCRdb's table has in-frame clones only and misses some. This sample has 180,000 or so clones; roughly 92% occur once, and the top ten carry over 0.95%. This receptor was identified in an adult who received the AZD1222 COVID-19 vaccine. This specimen was peripheral blood, taken 28 days after the second AZD1222 dose. This rearrangement joins TRBV2 to TRBJ1-5, with TRBD1 matching over 7 bases. The CDR3 spells CASSAGQFSNQPQHF. The CDR3 bases are TGTGCCAGCAGTGCGGGACAGTTTAGCAATCAGCCCCAGCATTTT.